The T cell receptor (beta chain) described here comes from a study of blood T cell repertoires in COVID-19. Turning to the study itself: Samples representing acute and convalescent COVID-19 were sourced from the United States, Italy and Spain. Sample material is recorded as cDNA or gDNA derived from T cells, B-cell-depleted T cells, or PBMCs.

One Seattle source followed patients from active infection through their disease course. As processed by the authors: Reference gene primer amplification gave nucleated cell count estimates. Measured with immunoSEQ multiplex PCR; TCRdb has only the in-frame clones, and not every one. V and J calls plus clone size are reproduced from that table; the DNA served to infer D and trimming. The sample consists of about 280,000 clones, about 88% of them appearing once. Germline values: CDR1 SQVTM, CDR2 ANQGSEA. This CDR3 is 13 amino acids long. Germline trimming cut 6 bases from V and 7 bases from J; bases unmatched to any gene: 11.

J is TRBJ2-5 and V is TRBV29-1, with TRBD1 identical over 7 bases. This TCR derives from a woman between 25 and 40 years old with COVID-19, enrolled during active disease. Specimen: peripheral blood. CDR3 coding DNA: TGCAGCGTGAGGACAGGCCCATCGGGGACCCAGTACTTC. Protein sequence: CSVRTGPSGTQYF. Full variable domain (missing parts from reference TRBV29-1 and TRBJ2-5): SAVISQKPSRDICQRGTSLTIQCQVDSQVTMMFWYRQQPGQSLTLIATANQGSEATYESGFVIDKFPISRPNLTFSTLTVSNMSPEDSSIYLCSVRTGPSGTQYFGPGTRLLVL.